This T cell receptor (beta chain) was documented in a study of cytomegalovirus exposure and HLA in healthy donors. Points from the study as a whole: Evidence from a later analysis indicated that most CMV-associated TCR beta chains looked HLA-restricted. In a later analysis, about 17,000 TCR beta sequences were associated with HLA alleles at 0.05 false discovery rate. Most TCR beta V segments were productive about 87% or about 30% of the time in an earlier analysis. Near-uniform donor sequencing depth was presumed by presence/absence analyses.

Primers included in the PCR were 60 Vbeta and 13 Jbeta primers. Assay: immunoSEQ multiplex PCR; the TCRdb copy retains only in-frame clones and omits some. The data show 70,000 or so clones, less than 80% seen once. Germline CDR1 reads SNHLY; CDR2 reads FYNNEI. V lost 7 bases to trimming and J lost 6 bases; unmatched junction nucleotides: 3. The CDR3 spans 13 residues. In regard to this clone: As yet, its antigen is unknown.

This TCR was recovered from a woman aged 45-59 years in good health and CMV-seronegative. The sequenced sample was PBMCs. This chain uses TRBV2 with TRBJ2-2, with 9 bases identical to TRBD2. This CDR3 is CASNQRGAGELFF. In DNA form, the CDR3 reads TGTGCCAGCAATCAGCGGGGGGCCGGGGAGCTGTTTTTT.